The 27 T cell receptor beta chains below all came from one sample that was sequenced in a study of shared clonotypes between healthy human individuals (dated by TCRdb to about 2020). Library construction relied on the immunoSEQ multiplex PCR assay. In its TCRdb copy, this immuneACCESS table keeps in-frame sequences only and misses some clones. Where compared with another copy, unresolved V genes explain less than half of these, and the others have no known cause. Recorded for this sample are roughly 1,600,000 clones; around 98.5% of them occurred a single time. The top ten hold approximately 0.38% of the sample. Sequencing was performed on naive CD4+ T cells sorted from blood. The label giving this sample's cell subset or site can be read as: CD45RA+ positively selected. The receptors stem from a man aged 25 to 40 in good health.

On this clone itself: One end of the junction fails to match germline, which may point to a read error. The chain links TRBV7-7 to TRBJ2-1; 12 nucleotides agree with TRBD1. CDR1 and CDR2 (germline): SSHAT, FNYEAQ (reference sequence). This CDR3 has 15 residues. The CDR3 loop is CASSPGTGGSREQFF. The CDR3 DNA sequence: TGTGCTAGCAGTCCCGGGACAGGGGGCTCCCGGGAGCAGTTCTTC.

This chain connects TRBV7-9 to TRBJ1-2; a weak D match, TRBD1 (6 bases). The CDR3 loop spans 13 amino acids. Germline CDR1 reads SEHNR; CDR2 reads FQNEAQ (reference sequence). Trimming left V 4 bases short and J 7 bases short, with 13 bases between. The DNA of the CDR3 is TGTGCCAGCAGCTCCACTACAGGGCTTGGCTACACCTTC. The encoded protein is CASSSTTGLGYTF.

The gene calls are TRBV7-9 and TRBJ2-7; 13 positions match TRBD2. The CDR3 contains 16 residues. Germline V lookup: CDR1 SEHNR, CDR2 FQNEAQ (reference sequence). The V and J ends lost 5 bases and 5 bases, in that order; junction bases with no gene match: 9. DNA for the CDR3: TGTGCCAGCAGCACCGGACTAGCGGGAGATTCGGACGAGCAGTACTTC. It is translated as CASSTGLAGDSDEQYF.

The V call is TRBV28, the J call TRBJ2-5, with no clear D. V lost 4 bases and J lost 4, with 10 bases in between. This CDR3 has 13 amino acids. Germline CDR1 and CDR2: MDHEN and SYDVKM. The CDR3, as DNA: TGTGCCAGCAGTTATGCAGTGAGAGAGACCCAGTACTTC. It specifies CASSYAVRETQYF.

The rearrangement uses TRBV11-2 and TRBJ2-7, with unresolved D. Per germline, CDR1 SGHAT and CDR2 FQNNGV. Trimming removed 2 bases at V and 8 bases at J, with 10 bases between. The CDR3 length is 12 residues. The chain's CDR3 is CASSLLSGKQYF. The CDR3 DNA reads as TGTGCCAGCAGCTTACTTTCTGGGAAGCAGTACTTC.

J is TRBJ2-7 and V is TRBV11-2; TRBD2 agrees at 7 bases. This CDR3 spans 15 amino acids. With 2 bases clipped from V and 2 bases from J, the junction kept 6 bases outside the gene matches. Germline V gives CDR1 SGHAT, CDR2 FQNNGV. Here the CDR3 DNA reads TGTGCCAGCAGCTTACGCGGGGGTAACACCTACGAGCAGTACTTC. Translating gives CASSLRGGNTYEQYF.

The chain is built from TRBV15 and TRBJ1-3; D uncertain. Looked up from germline, CDR1 is LNHNV and CDR2 is YYDKDF (reference sequence). Trimming stripped 1 base from V and 2 bases from J, with 12 bases between. The CDR3 is made up of 16 amino acids. CDR3 in amino acids: CATSRGALGAGNTIYF. In DNA, the CDR3 is TGTGCCACCAGCAGAGGGGCCCTGGGAGCTGGAAACACCATATATTTT.

This chain links TRBV5-4 with TRBJ2-3; possibly TRBD1 for D (5 bases). This CDR3 comprises 16 residues. CDR1 is SGHNT, CDR2 YYREEE, per germline (reference sequence). Trimming cost V 0 bases and J 0 bases, with 11 bases left between them. The CDR3 spells CASSLVAGRSTDTQYF. The DNA for the CDR3 is TGTGCCAGCAGCTTGGTGGCAGGGCGTAGCACAGATACGCAGTATTTT.

The V gene is TRBV27, the J gene TRBJ1-2; no definite D call. Germline values: CDR1 MNHEY, CDR2 SMNVEV (reference sequence). The CDR3 spans 13 residues. The germline V and J ends were trimmed by 5 bases and 3 bases, with 10 bases remaining between them. The CDR3 nucleotides are TGTGCCAGCAGTCCCCGAAGTTACTATGGCTACACCTTC. It codes for CASSPRSYYGYTF.

As for this clone: Other DNA sequences within the sample encode an identical CDR3. V is TRBV18 and J is TRBJ1-2; 7 bases map to TRBD1. The germline V gene encodes CDR1 KGHSH and CDR2 LQKENI. The CDR3 extends over 14 amino acids. V lost 3 bases and J lost 8; bases outside the gene matches: 9. The CDR3 bases are TGTGCCAGCTCACCTACCGACAGGGATATAGGCTACACCTTC. Translating it yields CASSPTDRDIGYTF. The complete variable domain, with remaining parts taken from reference TRBV18 and TRBJ1-2, reads NAGVMQNPRHLVRRRGQEARLRCSPMKGHSHVYWYRQLPEEGLKFMVYLQKENIIDESGMPKERFSAEFPKEGPSILRIQQVVRGDSAAYFCASSPTDRDIGYTFGSGTRLTVV.

This chain uses TRBV7-2 with TRBJ2-3, with D perhaps given as TRBD1 or TRBD2 (5 bases each). In germline, CDR1 is SGHTA, CDR2 FQGNSA. The CDR3 loop spans 17 amino acids. V was shortened by 1 base and J by 2 bases, with 16 bases between the two germline ends. For the CDR3, the DNA is TGTGCCAGCAGCTTAGGAGGGGCCCTACGACACACAGATACGCAGTATTTT. The encoded protein is CASSLGGALRHTDTQYF.

This chain joins TRBV2 and TRBJ2-1, with TRBD1 matching over 9 bases. Trimming took 7 bases from V and 4 from J; bases not matched to a gene: 5. Germline CDR1 is SNHLY and CDR2 is FYNNEI. CDR3 length equals 14 residues. The CDR3 bases are TGTGCCAGCATCGGGGGACAGGGATACAATGAGCAGTTCTTC. It yields the protein CASIGGQGYNEQFF.

This clone was seen just once. In DNA, the CDR3 is TGTGCCAGCTCCCGAGGCCGGGGGACAGGGAACACTGAAGCTTTCTTT. Amino acids: CASSRGRGTGNTEAFF. The rearrangement joins TRBV2 to TRBJ1-1, with TRBD1 identical over 8 bases. The germline gives CDR1 SNHLY, CDR2 FYNNEI. The CDR3 has 16 amino acids. V was clipped by 8 bases and J by 1 base; unmatched bases: 12. The variable domain in full, completed from reference TRBV2 and TRBJ1-1, reads EPEVTQTPSHQVTQMGQEVILRCVPISNHLYFYWYRQILGQKVEFLVSFYNNEISEKSEIFDDQFSVERPDGSNFTLKIRSTKLEDSAMYFCASSRGRGTGNTEAFFGQGTRLTVV.

CDR3 sequence: CASSLGPGPTNVLTF. In DNA form, the CDR3 reads TGTGCCAGCAGCTTAGGGCCCGGGCCCACGAACGTCCTGACTTTC. The chain couples TRBV7-9 to TRBJ2-6, with D unclear. The CDR3 length is 15 residues. Trimming left V 1 base short and J 10 bases short, with 14 bases between. Per the germline V gene, CDR1 is SEHNR and CDR2 is FQNEAQ (reference sequence).

The J gene is TRBJ2-5, the V gene TRBV5-1; D is possibly TRBD1 (5 bases). V lost 7 bases and J lost 1, with 11 bases in between. CDR3 length: 13 residues. Germline V gene sequence: CDR1 SGHRS, CDR2 YFSETQ. Here the CDR3 DNA reads TGCGCCAGCGAACAGGACGGCCAAGAGACCCAGTACTTC. Its translation is CASEQDGQETQYF.

In the case of this clone: The junction departs from the called germline gene at one end, perhaps through a read error. The chain uses TRBV10-2 and TRBJ1-1; D gene unclear. The CDR3 has 13 amino acids. The germline V gene has CDR1 WSHSY and CDR2 SAAADI. The CDR3 spells CASSEIFGGEAFF. The CDR3 nucleotides read TGCGCTAGCAGTGAGATTTTTGGCGGTGAAGCTTTCTTT.

The chain couples TRBV2 to TRBJ2-2; D is ambiguous. V lost 3 bases, J lost 8 bases, and 13 bases lay in between. The CDR3 consists of 14 residues. CDR1 and CDR2 from the germline V gene are SNHLY and FYNNEI. The CDR3 protein is CASSDRATTGELFF. The DNA of the CDR3 is TGTGCCAGCAGTGATCGGGCGACGACGGGGGAGCTGTTTTTT.

V is TRBV6-5 and J is TRBJ2-3; TRBD1 or TRBD2 may be the D gene (7 bases each). Germline values: CDR1 MNHEY, CDR2 SVGAGI. Trimming stripped 3 bases from V and 2 bases from J, with 15 bases between. The CDR3 spans 16 residues. The CDR3: CASSYQGGGITDTQYF. The CDR3 DNA sequence: TGTGCCAGCAGTTATCAGGGGGGGGGAATCACAGATACGCAGTATTTT.

This rearrangement joins TRBV5-5 to TRBJ2-7; D not resolved. This CDR3 is built from 15 residues. Germline V lookup: CDR1 SGHKS, CDR2 YYEKEE (reference sequence). Trimming took 4 bases from V and 2 from J, leaving 16 bases between them. CDR3 sequence reads: CASSRAASQAYEQYF. Here the CDR3 DNA reads TGTGCCAGCAGCCGGGCCGCCTCACAAGCCTACGAGCAGTACTTC.

This chain links TRBV18 with TRBJ2-7; no reliable D call. Looked up from germline, CDR1 is KGHSH and CDR2 is LQKENI. This CDR3 is built from 13 residues. With 6 bases removed from V and 3 bases from J, the gap between germline ends came to 12 bases. Here the CDR3 DNA reads TGTGCCAGCTCGTTCGGCGCTAACTACGAGCAGTACTTC. The encoded protein is CASSFGANYEQYF.

V usage is TRBV28 and J usage is TRBJ2-5; 11 nucleotides match TRBD1. The CDR3 covers 13 residues. Trimming at V came to 6 bases and at J to 5 bases, leaving 2 bases not matched to a gene. The germline gives CDR1 MDHEN, CDR2 SYDVKM. The CDR3 DNA follows: TGTGCCAGCAGGGGACAGGGGGTCGAGACCCAGTACTTC. It codes for CASRGQGVETQYF. Full variable domain (missing parts from reference TRBV28 and TRBJ2-5): DVKVTQSSRYLVKRTGEKVFLECVQDMDHENMFWYRQDPGLGLRLIYFSYDVKMKEKGDIPEGYSVSREKKERFSLILESASTNQTSMYLCASRGQGVETQYFGPGTRLLVL.

In this sample, this clone turned up once. The chain carries TRBV5-8 and TRBJ1-5; tentatively, D is TRBD1 (5 bases). Trimming pared 3 bases from V and 6 bases from J, leaving 10 bases between. CDR1 is SGHTS and CDR2 is YDEGEE in the germline V gene. The CDR3 sequence is 13 residues long. CDR3 nucleotides: TGTGCCAGCAGCTACAGGTCCGGTCAGCCCCAGCATTTT. This encodes CASSYRSGQPQHF.

CDR3 bases: TGTGCCAGTAGTATTCAGACAGGCGGGGAGACCCAGTACTTC. It encodes CASSIQTGGETQYF. The rearrangement joins TRBV19 to TRBJ2-5, with D perhaps TRBD1 (6 bases). Germline V gene sequence: CDR1 LNHDA, CDR2 SQIVND (reference sequence). The CDR3 is 14 amino acids. Trimming took off 3 bases at V and 5 bases at J, with 13 bases between the two ends. Complete variable domain (other parts from reference TRBV19 and TRBJ2-5): DGGITQSPKYLFRKEGQNVTLSCEQNLNHDAMYWYRQDPGQGLRLIYYSQIVNDFQKGDIAEGYSVSREKKESFPLTVTSAQKNPTAFYLCASSIQTGGETQYFGPGTRLLVL.

This chain uses TRBV5-4 with TRBJ2-7; D may correspond to TRBD1 or TRBD2 (5 bases each). Germline V lookup: CDR1 SGHNT, CDR2 YYREEE (reference sequence). V was cut by 2 bases and J by 0 bases, with 12 bases left in between. The CDR3 covers 15 residues. CDR3: CASSFEPGTSYEQYF. For the CDR3, the DNA is TGTGCCAGCAGCTTCGAACCAGGGACCTCCTACGAGCAGTACTTC.

The chain has TRBV16 and TRBJ2-7; TRBD1 matches 7 bases. The ends lost 2 bases at V and 2 bases at J; junction bases unmatched: 9. The CDR3 runs 16 residues. The germline CDR1 and CDR2 sequences are KGHSY and FQNENV. DNA for the CDR3: TGTGCCAGCAGCCAACCGGGAAGGGGGCACCCCTACGAGCAGTACTTC. Amino acid sequence: CASSQPGRGHPYEQYF.

The J gene is TRBJ2-3, the V gene TRBV6-6, with a possible D match to TRBD2 (6 bases). The length of the CDR3 is 14 residues. Germline assignment: CDR1 MNHNY and CDR2 SVGAGI (reference sequence). The V and J ends lost 7 bases and 0 bases respectively, with 11 bases between them. CDR3 bases: TGTGCCAGCACTCGAAGCGGGAGCACAGATACGCAGTATTTT. It specifies CASTRSGSTDTQYF.

The chain is built from TRBV12-2 and TRBJ2-3; the table's D call, TRBD2, was not checked against the DNA. TRBV12-2 is a documented pseudogene. The CDR3 extends over 21 amino acids. Written as DNA, the CDR3 is TGTGCAAGTCGCTTACAGGAGGGGTCCCCCAATCGTCTGGTTCTCACAGATACGCAGTATTTT. It is translated as CASRLQEGSPNRLVLTDTQYF.